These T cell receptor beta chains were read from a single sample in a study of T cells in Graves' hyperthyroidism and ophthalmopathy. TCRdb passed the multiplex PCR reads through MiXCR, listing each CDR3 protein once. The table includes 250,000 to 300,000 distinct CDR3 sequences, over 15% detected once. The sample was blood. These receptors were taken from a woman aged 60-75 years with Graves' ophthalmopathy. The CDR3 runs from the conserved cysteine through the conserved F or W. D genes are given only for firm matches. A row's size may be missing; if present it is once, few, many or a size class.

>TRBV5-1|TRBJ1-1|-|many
CASSPGRRKGRGPVEAFF
TGCGCCAGCAGCCCCGGGAGGAGGAAGGGACGAGGGCCCGTCGAAGCTTTCTTT
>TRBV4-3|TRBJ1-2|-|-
CASSQEKGLGYTF
TGCGCCAGCAGCCAAGAGAAAGGGCTAGGCTACACCTTC
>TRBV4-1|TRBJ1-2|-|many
CASSQDVGYTF
TGCGCCAGCAGCCAAGACGTCGGCTACACCTTC
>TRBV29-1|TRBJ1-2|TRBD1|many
CSVEQGANYGYTF
TGCAGCGTTGAACAGGGGGCTAACTATGGCTACACCTTC
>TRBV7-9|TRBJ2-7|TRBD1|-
CASSSPGQGAVYEQYF
TGTGCCAGCAGCTCTCCGGGACAGGGGGCTGTCTACGAGCAGTACTTC
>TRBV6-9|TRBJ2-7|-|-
CASSSTGAGTTYEQYF
TGTGCCAGCAGTTCTACCGGGGCAGGGACGACCTACGAGCAGTACTTC
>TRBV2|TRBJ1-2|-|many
CASSERRGSDYGYTF
TGTGCCAGCAGTGAAAGGAGGGGTTCCGATTATGGCTACACCTTC
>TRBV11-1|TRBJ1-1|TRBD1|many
CASRRQGTTEAFF
TGTGCCAGCAGAAGACAGGGGACCACTGAAGCTTTCTTT
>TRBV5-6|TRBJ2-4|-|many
CASSLASNLNIQYF
TGTGCCAGCAGCTTGGCCAGCAATTTAAACATTCAGTACTTC
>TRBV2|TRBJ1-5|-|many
CASIGRVGQPQHF
TGTGCCAGCATAGGCAGGGTAGGACAGCCCCAGCATTTT
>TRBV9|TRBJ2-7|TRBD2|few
CASSVLASGSYEQYF
TGTGCCAGCAGCGTCCTCGCTAGCGGGAGCTACGAGCAGTACTTC
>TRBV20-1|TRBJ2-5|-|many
CSAKSVVVETQYF
TGCAGTGCTAAGAGTGTGGTGGTGGAGACCCAGTACTTC
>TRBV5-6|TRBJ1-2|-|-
CASSRDGRGYTF
TGTGCCAGCAGCAGGGACGGTCGGGGCTACACCTTC
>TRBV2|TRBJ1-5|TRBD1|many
CASRSGQGIRPQHF
TGTGCCAGCCGGTCGGGACAGGGGATACGACCCCAGCATTTT
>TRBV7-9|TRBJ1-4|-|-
CASSLGGVGEKLFF
TGTGCCAGCAGCTTGGGAGGGGTTGGTGAAAAACTGTTTTTT
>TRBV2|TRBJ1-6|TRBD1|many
CASSGSGQGASSPLHF
TGTGCCAGCAGTGGCTCAGGACAGGGAGCAAGTTCACCCCTCCACTTT
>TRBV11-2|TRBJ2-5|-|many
CASSPRPGDQETQYF
TGTGCCAGCAGCCCGAGGCCCGGGGATCAAGAGACCCAGTACTTC
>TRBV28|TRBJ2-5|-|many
CASRHPGQLQETQYF
TGTGCCAGCAGACACCCGGGACAACTCCAAGAGACCCAGTACTTC
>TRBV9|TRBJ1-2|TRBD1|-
CASSVHRDSYGYTF
TGTGCCAGCAGCGTCCACCGGGACAGCTATGGCTACACCTTC
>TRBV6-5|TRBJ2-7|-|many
CASSYRYRDEQYF
TGTGCCAGCAGTTACCGTTACAGGGACGAGCAGTACTTC
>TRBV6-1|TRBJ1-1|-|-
CASSEAGVRTEASF
TGTGCCAGCAGTGAAGCCGGGGTGCGCACTGAAGCTTCCTTT
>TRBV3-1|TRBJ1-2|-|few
CASSPRTTLAYTF
TGTGCCAGCAGCCCTCGGACAACCCTTGCCTACACCTTC
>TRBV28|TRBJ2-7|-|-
CASSFEGTTYEQYF
TGTGCCAGCAGTTTCGAGGGGACCACCTACGAGCAGTACTTC
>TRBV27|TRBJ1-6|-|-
CASRLTGPSSPLHF
TGTGCCAGCAGGCTTACAGGACCCAGTTCACCCCTCCACTTT
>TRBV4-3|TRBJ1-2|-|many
CASSQDWSVYGYTF
TGCGCCAGCAGCCAAGATTGGTCCGTTTATGGCTACACCTTC
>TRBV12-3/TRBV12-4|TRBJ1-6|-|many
CASSLNNSPLHF
TGTGCCAGCAGTTTGAATAATTCACCCCTCCACTTT
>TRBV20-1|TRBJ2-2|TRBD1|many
CSARDRESTGELFF
TGCAGTGCAAGAGACAGGGAGTCCACCGGGGAGCTGTTTTTT
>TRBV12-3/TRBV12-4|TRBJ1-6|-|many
CASTLGGEGSPLHF
TGTGCCAGCACCCTGGGAGGGGAAGGTTCACCCCTCCACTTT
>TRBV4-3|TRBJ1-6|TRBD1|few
CASSQRRGPIYNSPLHF
TGCGCCAGCAGCCAACGCAGGGGGCCCATCTATAATTCACCCCTCCACTTT
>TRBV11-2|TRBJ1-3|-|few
CASSLERAANTIYF
TGTGCCAGCAGCTTGGAGCGAGCTGCGAACACCATATATTTT
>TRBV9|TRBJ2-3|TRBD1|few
CASSPPGTGTDTQYF
TGTGCCAGCAGCCCCCCCGGGACAGGGACAGATACGCAGTATTTT
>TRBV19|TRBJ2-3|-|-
CATGGGDTQYF
TGTGCCACCGGTGGAGGAGATACGCAGTATTTT
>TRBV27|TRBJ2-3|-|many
CASSLRRREDTQYF
TGTGCCAGCAGTTTGCGCAGGAGGGAAGATACGCAGTATTTT
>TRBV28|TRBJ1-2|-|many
CASLSPNQPYGYTF
TGTGCCAGCCTTAGTCCCAATCAGCCTTATGGCTACACCTTC
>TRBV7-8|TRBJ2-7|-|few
CASSLVPREQYF
TGTGCCAGCAGCTTAGTCCCGAGGGAGCAGTACTTC
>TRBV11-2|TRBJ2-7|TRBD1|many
CASSLGSQGVHEQYF
TGTGCCAGCAGCTTAGGCTCCCAGGGGGTCCACGAGCAGTACTTC
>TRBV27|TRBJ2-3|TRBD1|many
CASSFWDRVTDTQYF
TGTGCCAGCAGTTTTTGGGACAGGGTCACAGATACGCAGTATTTT
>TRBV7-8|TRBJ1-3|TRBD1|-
CASSTLTGANTIYF
TGTGCCAGCAGCACCTTGACAGGGGCGAACACCATATATTTT